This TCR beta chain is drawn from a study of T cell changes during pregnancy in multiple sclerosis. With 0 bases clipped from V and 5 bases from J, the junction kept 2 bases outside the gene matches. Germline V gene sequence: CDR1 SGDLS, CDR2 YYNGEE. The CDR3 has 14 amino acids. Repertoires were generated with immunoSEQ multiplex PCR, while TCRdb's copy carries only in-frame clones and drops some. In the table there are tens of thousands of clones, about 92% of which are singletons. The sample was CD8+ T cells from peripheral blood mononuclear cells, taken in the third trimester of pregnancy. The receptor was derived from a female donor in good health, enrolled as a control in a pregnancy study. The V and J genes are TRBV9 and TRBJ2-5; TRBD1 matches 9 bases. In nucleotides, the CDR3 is TGTGCCAGCAGCGTAGACAGGGGGCCGGAGACCCAGTACTTC. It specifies CASSVDRGPETQYF.